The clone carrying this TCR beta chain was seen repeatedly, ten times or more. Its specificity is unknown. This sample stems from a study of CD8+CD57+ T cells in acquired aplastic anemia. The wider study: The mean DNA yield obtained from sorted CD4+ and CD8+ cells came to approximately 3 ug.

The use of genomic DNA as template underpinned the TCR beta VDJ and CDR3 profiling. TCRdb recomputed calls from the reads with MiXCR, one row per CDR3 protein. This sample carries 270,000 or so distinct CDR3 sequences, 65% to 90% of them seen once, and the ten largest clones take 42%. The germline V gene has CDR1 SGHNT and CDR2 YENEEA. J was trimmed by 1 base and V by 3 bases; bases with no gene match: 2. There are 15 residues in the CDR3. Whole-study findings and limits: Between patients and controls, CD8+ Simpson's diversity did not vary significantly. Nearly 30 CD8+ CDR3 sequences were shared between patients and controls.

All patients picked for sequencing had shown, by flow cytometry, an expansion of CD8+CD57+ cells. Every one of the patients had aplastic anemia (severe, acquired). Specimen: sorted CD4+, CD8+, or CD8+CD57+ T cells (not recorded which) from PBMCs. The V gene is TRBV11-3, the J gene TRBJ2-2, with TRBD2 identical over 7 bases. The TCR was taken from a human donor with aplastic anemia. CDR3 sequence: CASSFSGLNTGELFF. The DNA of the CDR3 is TGTGCCAGCAGCTTTAGCGGGTTGAACACCGGGGAGCTGTTTTTT.